This T cell receptor beta chain comes out of a study of vaccination and CD4 T cells after COVID-19. The wider study: Post-vaccination samples were procured at a median of approximately 70 days following dose two (range 14 to 241).

The treatment denotes: approximately 10-day PBMC culture with coronavirus spike peptide pools or control peptides (ViraFEST assay). Each well received two million PBMCs, cultured with roughly 9.5 IU/ml IL-2 and approximately 10 ug/ml peptide pools. This clonotype was counted only a few times. Its target is not known. Study-wide findings and caveats: Median counts of SARS-CoV-2-reactive clonotypes increased from approximately 21 to 40; this difference was not significant.

Germline trimming cut 4 bases from V and 5 bases from J; bases unmatched to any gene: 5. The CDR3 length is 15 residues. The germline V gene encodes CDR1 MNHEY and CDR2 SVGAGI. Cultured CD4+ T-cell DNA underwent Oncomine TCR Beta short-read sequencing. MiXCR was run by TCRdb on the PCR reads, yielding one entry per CDR3 protein. Of roughly 12,000 distinct CDR3 sequences in the sample, under 40% are singletons; the top ten hold approximately 13%. Sample: CD4+ T cells from blood, cultured in vitro, taken after SARS-CoV-2 vaccination. The source is a human donor who had recovered from COVID-19. The chain combines TRBV6-5 with TRBJ2-1, with 10 nucleotides matching TRBD2. This CDR3 reads CASSSLAGTHNEQFF. DNA for the CDR3: TGTGCCAGCAGTTCACTAGCGGGAACTCACAATGAGCAGTTCTTC.